These 17 T cell receptor beta chains share one sample of origin, sequenced in a study of cytomegalovirus exposure and HLA in healthy donors. The PCR used 60 Vbeta and 13 Jbeta primers. Using immunoSEQ multiplex PCR, the repertoire was profiled, and TCRdb retains in-frame clones only, with some absent. The sample records 180,000 or so clones, about 10% being singletons. The sequencing sample was made of PBMCs. The receptors were gathered from a woman aged 25 to 39 in good health and CMV-seropositive.

This chain joins TRBV30 and TRBJ2-7; 7 bases are shared with TRBD2. V shed 3 bases, J shed 7 bases, and the junction held 12 bases outside the gene matches. The CDR3 is 14 residues long. Germline values: CDR1 GTSNPN, CDR2 SVGIG (reference sequence). The CDR3 is CAWRGRRERREQYF. The CDR3 coding sequence is TGTGCCTGGAGGGGGAGGCGGGAGAGGAGGGAGCAGTACTTC.

Only one count was recorded for this clone. The genes are TRBV21-1 and TRBJ1-2; the table's D call, TRBD1, has no DNA check behind it. TRBV21-1 is given as a pseudogene. The CDR3 spans 15 residues. The CDR3 loop is CASSKVGTSNYGYTF. As DNA, the CDR3 is TGTGCCAGCAGCAAAGTTGGGACATCTAACTATGGCTACACCTTC.

The V and J genes are TRBV2 and TRBJ2-2, with D perhaps TRBD2 (5 bases). Germline V gives CDR1 SNHLY, CDR2 FYNNEI. The CDR3 has 17 residues. The V end was cut by 5 bases, the J end by 1 base, with 17 bases between. CDR3 region: CASSWRAGHQNTGELFF. The CDR3 nucleotides read TGTGCCAGCAGTTGGCGGGCAGGCCATCAGAACACCGGGGAGCTGTTTTTT.

This clone has only a few counts. The chain combines TRBV5-1 with TRBJ1-1; TRBD1 agrees at 7 bases. The CDR3 has 16 residues. After removal of 4 bases from V and 5 bases from J, the junction contained 14 bases not matched to a gene. Germline-derived CDR1 and CDR2 are SGHRS and YFSETQ. The CDR3 is CASSKDTGVGRTEAFF. The CDR3 bases are TGCGCCAGCAGCAAGGATACAGGGGTCGGACGGACTGAAGCTTTCTTT.

DNA for the CDR3: TGTGCCAGCTCACCACGTGGGCAGAACACTGAAGCTTTCTTT. This sequence encodes CASSPRGQNTEAFF. V and J are TRBV18 and TRBJ1-1; D remains unclear. Germline V gene data show CDR1 as KGHSH and CDR2 as LQKENI. CDR3 length equals 14 residues. The V and J ends lost 1 base and 1 base respectively, with 7 bases between them.

There are a few counts of this clone. The chain is built from TRBV9 and TRBJ1-1; no clear D. Trimming took off 8 bases at V and 1 base at J, with 12 bases between the two ends. The CDR3 contains 13 residues. The germline V gene encodes CDR1 SGDLS and CDR2 YYNGEE. CDR3 in DNA: TGTGCCAGTCAACGAATGCGGAACACTGAAGCTTTCTTT. It specifies CASQRMRNTEAFF.

The V gene is TRBV4-1, the J gene TRBJ2-7; 8 bases map to TRBD2. The J segment lost 5 bases and the V segment lost 0 bases, leaving 12 bases of the junction unmatched. The germline gives CDR1 MGHRA, CDR2 YSYEKL. The CDR3 is made up of 17 amino acids. The CDR3, as DNA: TGCGCCAGCAGCCAAGATCTCGCTGGGACTAGATGGGACGAGCAGTACTTC. Translating it yields CASSQDLAGTRWDEQYF.

This clone was counted only a few times. Here the CDR3 DNA reads TGCGCCAGCAGCTTATCGGGGGTCGGGGGATACACTGAAGCTTTCTTT. Its translation is CASSLSGVGGYTEAFF. This chain uses TRBV5-1 with TRBJ1-1, with D tentatively TRBD1 (5 bases). This CDR3 spans 16 amino acids. Germline lookup yields CDR1 SGHRS and CDR2 YFSETQ. V was shortened by 2 bases and J by 3 bases, with 17 bases between the two germline ends.

V usage is TRBV5-8 and J usage is TRBJ2-7; 14 bases map to TRBD2. The CDR3 loop spans 14 amino acids. Germline CDR1 reads SGHTS; CDR2 reads YDEGEE. With 6 bases clipped from V and 5 bases from J, the junction kept 4 bases outside the gene matches. This chain's CDR3 is CASTPGLAGDEQYF. CDR3 in DNA: TGTGCCAGCACCCCGGGACTAGCGGGAGACGAGCAGTACTTC.

The V and J genes are TRBV2 and TRBJ2-3; 12 positions match TRBD2. J was trimmed by 1 base and V by 8 bases; bases with no gene match: 7. This CDR3 spans 16 amino acids. Germline V gene lookup returns CDR1 SNHLY and CDR2 FYNNEI. The CDR3 is CASLAGGPGGTDTQYF. CDR3 bases: TGTGCCAGCCTAGCGGGAGGGCCGGGGGGCACAGATACGCAGTATTTT. Using reference TRBV2 and TRBJ2-3 for the parts outside the CDR3, the full variable domain is EPEVTQTPSHQVTQMGQEVILRCVPISNHLYFYWYRQILGQKVEFLVSFYNNEISEKSEIFDDQFSVERPDGSNFTLKIRSTKLEDSAMYFCASLAGGPGGTDTQYFGPGTRLTVL.

This clone was counted a few times. CDR3 region: CASSADSGPYGYTF. DNA of the CDR3: TGCGCCAGCAGTGCGGACAGCGGACCCTATGGCTACACCTTC. The rearrangement joins TRBV10-2 to TRBJ1-2; D perhaps matches TRBD1 (6 bases). CDR1 WSHSY and CDR2 SAAADI come from the germline V gene. The V gene lost 4 bases and the J gene lost 4 bases, with 13 bases spanning the gap. The CDR3 contains 14 residues.

The DNA for the CDR3 is TGTGCCAGCAGCCCAGGACAGCTCTATGGCTACACCTTC. Protein: CASSPGQLYGYTF. This chain joins TRBV9 and TRBJ1-2, with a possible D match to TRBD1 (6 bases). The V and J ends lost 4 bases and 4 bases respectively, with 11 bases between them. The length of the CDR3 is 13 residues. Germline values: CDR1 SGDLS, CDR2 YYNGEE.

This clone was found many times. The genes are TRBV6-5 and TRBJ1-2, with D hard to call. This CDR3 has 13 residues. Trimming took off 8 bases at V and 1 base at J, with 11 bases between the two ends. Germline CDR1 is MNHEY and CDR2 is SVGAGI. The CDR3 loop is CASGESFNYGYTF. The CDR3 nucleotides read TGTGCCAGCGGGGAGAGTTTTAACTATGGCTACACCTTC.

In this sample, this clone turned up a few times. This chain links TRBV19 with TRBJ1-5; D is undetermined. V lost 0 bases and J lost 2, with 5 bases in between. CDR1 LNHDA and CDR2 SQIVND come from the germline V gene (reference sequence). This CDR3 is built from 14 residues. The CDR3 reads CASSIDRGNQPQHF. CDR3 bases: TGTGCCAGTAGTATAGATCGGGGCAATCAGCCCCAGCATTTT.

This rearrangement joins TRBV18 to TRBJ2-5; 7 bases line up with TRBD1. Germline V gene data show CDR1 as KGHSH and CDR2 as LQKENI. V lost 6 bases, J lost 1 base, and 8 bases stayed unmatched. This CDR3 is 15 amino acids long. The CDR3 is CASSRGRPVQETQYF. DNA for the CDR3: TGTGCCAGCTCTAGGGGGCGGCCAGTCCAAGAGACCCAGTACTTC.

This clone was recorded a few times. The rearrangement links TRBV5-1 to TRBJ2-5; 7 nucleotides match TRBD2. The V gene's germline CDR1 is SGHRS and CDR2 YFSETQ. The CDR3 is made up of 15 amino acids. V shed 2 bases, J shed 1 base, and the junction held 5 bases outside the gene matches. The CDR3 DNA is TGCGCCAGCAGCTTAACGGGAGGAACCCAAGAGACCCAGTACTTC. It specifies CASSLTGGTQETQYF.

This clone was seen a handful of times. The gene calls are TRBV19 and TRBJ1-5; D is unresolved. This CDR3 region has 17 residues. Germline values: CDR1 LNHDA, CDR2 SQIVND (reference sequence). Trimming took 6 bases from V and 0 from J, leaving 18 bases between them. The CDR3 is CASRTKRSSGSNQPQHF. The CDR3 nucleotides are TGTGCCAGTAGAACAAAAAGAAGTTCGGGTAGCAATCAGCCCCAGCATTTT.